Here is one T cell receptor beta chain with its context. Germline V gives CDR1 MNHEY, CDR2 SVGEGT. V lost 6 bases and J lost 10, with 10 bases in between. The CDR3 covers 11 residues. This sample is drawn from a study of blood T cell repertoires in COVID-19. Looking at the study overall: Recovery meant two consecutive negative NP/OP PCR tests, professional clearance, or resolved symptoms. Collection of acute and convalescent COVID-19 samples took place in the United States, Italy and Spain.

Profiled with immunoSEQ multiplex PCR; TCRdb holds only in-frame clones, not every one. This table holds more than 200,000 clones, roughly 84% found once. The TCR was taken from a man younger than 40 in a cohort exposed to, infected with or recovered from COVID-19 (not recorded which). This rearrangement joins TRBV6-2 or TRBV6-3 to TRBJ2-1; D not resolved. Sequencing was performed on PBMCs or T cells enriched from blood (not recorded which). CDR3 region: CASSSDWEQFF. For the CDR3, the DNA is TGTGCCAGCAGCTCCGACTGGGAGCAGTTCTTC.